This T cell receptor beta chain was identified during a study of shared clonotypes between healthy human individuals. The team ran DNA from unsorted PBMCs on ten immunoSEQ deep assay plates for sequencing. Profiling relied on immunoSEQ multiplex PCR, and the TCRdb table lists in-frame clones only, not all of them. This table holds under 600,000 clones, about 80% found once. Germline values: CDR1 MNHEY, CDR2 SMNVEV (reference sequence). V was cut by 6 bases and J by 10 bases, with 15 bases left in between. The CDR3 has 13 residues. The clonotype was recovered from a woman in her thirties or forties in good health. Some clones in this sample may be carry-over from other donors' samples. The chain recombines TRBV27 with TRBJ1-4; no firm D call. Sequencing input: PBMCs. In DNA form, the CDR3 reads TGTGCCAGCAGCATGGACCCCCGGGGAAAACTGTTTTTT. This codes for CASSMDPRGKLFF.